What follows is one T cell receptor (beta chain) and its context. Its cognate antigen is unknown. The CDR3 is made up of 13 amino acids. Trimming took 2 bases from V and 1 from J, leaving 8 bases between them. Per the germline V gene, CDR1 is GTSNPN and CDR2 is SVGIG (reference sequence). The data stem from a study of STAT3 mutations in large granular lymphocyte leukemia. Across the study: Canonical activating STAT3 mutations were detected in roughly half of the longitudinally sequenced T-LGLL patients.

Each sample's TCRbeta library yielded on average about 38,000 productive templates. Generated by immunoSEQ multiplex PCR, the TCRdb table keeps only in-frame clones and is missing some. Among about 10,000 clones listed, 88% were seen once. Whole-study findings and limits: In several patients, dominant TCR clone burden exceeded STAT3 mutant burden, suggesting STAT3 mutation arose secondarily. Every T-cell large granular lymphocyte leukemia patient had at least one immunodominant TCR beta clonotype. Some patients had persisting codominant clonotypes that could mask small clones.

The TCR comes from a man in his 60s with T-cell large granular lymphocyte leukemia. Some clones in this sample may be carry-over from other donors' samples. V is TRBV30 and J is TRBJ1-1, with D possibly TRBD1 on 5 matching bases. Sequences were obtained from peripheral blood mononuclear cells. The CDR3 DNA sequence: TGTGCCTGGAGTAGGGGTGAGAACACTGAAGCTTTCTTT. Encoded protein: CAWSRGENTEAFF.